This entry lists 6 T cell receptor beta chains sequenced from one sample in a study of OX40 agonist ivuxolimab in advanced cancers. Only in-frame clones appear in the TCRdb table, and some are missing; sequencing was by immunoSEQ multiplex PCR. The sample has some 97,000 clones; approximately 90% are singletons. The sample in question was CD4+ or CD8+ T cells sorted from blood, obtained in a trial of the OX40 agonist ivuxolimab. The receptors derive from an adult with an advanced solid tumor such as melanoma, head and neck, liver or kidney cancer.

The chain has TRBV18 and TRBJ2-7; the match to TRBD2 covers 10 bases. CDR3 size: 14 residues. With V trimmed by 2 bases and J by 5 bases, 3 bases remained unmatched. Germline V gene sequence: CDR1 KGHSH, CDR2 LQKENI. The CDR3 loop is CASSPLGTSDEQYF. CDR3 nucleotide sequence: TGTGCCAGCTCACCATTAGGGACTAGCGACGAGCAGTACTTC. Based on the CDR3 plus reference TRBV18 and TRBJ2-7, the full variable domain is NAGVMQNPRHLVRRRGQEARLRCSPMKGHSHVYWYRQLPEEGLKFMVYLQKENIIDESGMPKERFSAEFPKEGPSILRIQQVVRGDSAAYFCASSPLGTSDEQYFGPGTRLTVT.

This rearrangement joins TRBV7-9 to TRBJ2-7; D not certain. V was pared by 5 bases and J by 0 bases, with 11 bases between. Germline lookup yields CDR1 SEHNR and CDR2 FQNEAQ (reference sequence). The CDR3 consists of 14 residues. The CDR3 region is CASSPWGLSYEQYF. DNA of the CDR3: TGTGCCAGCAGCCCCTGGGGTCTCTCCTACGAGCAGTACTTC. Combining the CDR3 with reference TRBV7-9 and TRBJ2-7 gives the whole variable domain DTGVSQNPRHKITKRGQNVTFRCDPISEHNRLYWYRQTLGQGPEFLTYFQNEAQLEKSRLLSDRFSAERPKGSFSTLEIQRTEQGDSAMYLCASSPWGLSYEQYFGPGTRLTVT.

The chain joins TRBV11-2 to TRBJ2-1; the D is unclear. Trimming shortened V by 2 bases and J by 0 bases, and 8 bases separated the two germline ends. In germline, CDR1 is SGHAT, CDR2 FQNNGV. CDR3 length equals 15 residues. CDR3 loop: CASSLMGTSYNEQFF. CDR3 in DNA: TGTGCCAGCAGCTTAATGGGAACCTCCTACAATGAGCAGTTCTTC.

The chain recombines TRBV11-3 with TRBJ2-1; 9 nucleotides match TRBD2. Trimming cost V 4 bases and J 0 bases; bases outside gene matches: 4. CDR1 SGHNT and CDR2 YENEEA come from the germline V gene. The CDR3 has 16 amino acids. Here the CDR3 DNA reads TGTGCCAGCAGCTGGGTAGCGGGAGCCTCCTACAATGAGCAGTTCTTC. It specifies CASSWVAGASYNEQFF.

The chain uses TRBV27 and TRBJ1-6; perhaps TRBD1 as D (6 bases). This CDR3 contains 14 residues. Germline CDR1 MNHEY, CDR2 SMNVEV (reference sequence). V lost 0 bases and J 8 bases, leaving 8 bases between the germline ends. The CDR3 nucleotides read TGTGCCAGCAGTTTATCGCCAGGGGATTCACCCCTCCACTTT. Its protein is CASSLSPGDSPLHF.

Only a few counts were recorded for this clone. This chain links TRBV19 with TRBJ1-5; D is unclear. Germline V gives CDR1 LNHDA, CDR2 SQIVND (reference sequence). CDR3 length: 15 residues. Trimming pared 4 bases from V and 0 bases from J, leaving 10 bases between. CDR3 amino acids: CASSTGANSNQPQHF. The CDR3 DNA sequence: TGTGCCAGTAGTACGGGTGCGAATAGCAATCAGCCCCAGCATTTT.